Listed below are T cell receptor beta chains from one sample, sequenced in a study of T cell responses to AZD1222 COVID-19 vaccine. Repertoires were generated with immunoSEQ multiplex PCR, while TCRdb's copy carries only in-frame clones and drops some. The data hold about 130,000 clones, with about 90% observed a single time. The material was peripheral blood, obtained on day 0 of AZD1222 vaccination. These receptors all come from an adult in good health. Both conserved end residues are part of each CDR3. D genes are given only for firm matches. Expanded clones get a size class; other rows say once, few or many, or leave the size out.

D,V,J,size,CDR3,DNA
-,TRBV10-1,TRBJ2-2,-,CASSHVSGELFF,TGCGCCAGCAGCCACGTTTCCGGGGAGCTGTTTTTT
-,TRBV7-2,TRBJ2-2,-,CASSLGGATGELFF,TGTGCCAGCAGCTTAGGGGGGGCCACCGGGGAGCTGTTTTTT
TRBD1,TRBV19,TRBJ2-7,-,CASSRPGQASYEQCF,TGTGCCAGTAGTAGGCCCGGACAGGCGTCCTACGAGCAGTGCTTC
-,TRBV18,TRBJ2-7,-,CASSPPTSNEQYF,TGTGCCAGCTCACCACCGACGAGTAACGAGCAGTACTTC
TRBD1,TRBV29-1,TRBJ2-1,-,CSAHKTGPSYNEQFF,TGCAGCGCCCATAAGACAGGGCCTAGCTACAATGAGCAGTTCTTC
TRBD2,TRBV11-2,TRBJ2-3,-,CASSLRGLAGTIRADTQYF,TGTGCCAGCAGCTTAAGGGGACTAGCGGGGACCATCAGAGCAGATACGCAGTATTTT
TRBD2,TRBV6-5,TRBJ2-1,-,CASSYGLAGAYNEQFF,TGTGCCAGCAGTTACGGGCTAGCGGGGGCCTACAATGAGCAGTTCTTC
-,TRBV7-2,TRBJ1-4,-,CASSQGARSNEKLFF,TGTGCCAGCAGCCAGGGAGCCAGGTCTAATGAAAAACTGTTTTTT
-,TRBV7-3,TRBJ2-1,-,CASSFDSGSYNEQFF,TGTGCCAGCAGCTTTGACAGCGGCTCCTACAATGAGCAGTTCTTC
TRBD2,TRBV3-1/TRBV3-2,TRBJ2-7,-,CASSQVETSVSF,TGTGCCAGCAGCCAAGTTGAGACTAGCGTCAGCTTC
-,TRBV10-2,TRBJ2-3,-,CASSEQGSWTDTQYF,TGCGCCAGCAGTGAGCAGGGTTCTTGGACAGATACGCAGTATTTT
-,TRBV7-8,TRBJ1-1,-,CASSLVDSNTEAFF,TGTGCCAGCAGCTTAGTTGACTCGAACACTGAAGCTTTCTTT
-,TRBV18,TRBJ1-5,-,CASSPQNHVSNQPQHF,TGTGCCAGCTCACCACAGAATCACGTAAGCAATCAGCCCCAGCATTTT
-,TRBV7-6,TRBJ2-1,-,CASSLASGLIGLNEQFF,TGTGCCAGCAGCTTAGCGAGCGGGCTCATAGGGCTCAATGAGCAGTTCTTC
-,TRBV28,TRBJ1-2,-,CASQVPGRSNYGYTF,TGTGCCAGCCAGGTCCCGGGACGCTCGAACTATGGCTACACCTTC
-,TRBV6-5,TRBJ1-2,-,CASSSVQNTYGYTF,TGTGCCAGCAGTTCGGTTCAGAATACCTATGGCTACACCTTC
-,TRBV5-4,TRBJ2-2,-,CASSFGRTTGELFF,TGTGCCAGCAGCTTCGGACGGACGACCGGGGAGCTGTTTTTT
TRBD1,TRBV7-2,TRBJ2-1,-,CASSFGQGAIYNEQFF,TGTGCCAGCAGCTTCGGACAGGGGGCTATCTACAATGAGCAGTTCTTC
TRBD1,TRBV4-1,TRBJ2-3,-,CASSLRQGASDTQYF,TGCGCCAGCAGCCTAAGACAGGGGGCATCAGATACGCAGTATTTT
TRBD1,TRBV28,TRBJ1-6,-,CASSSPGQGYSPLHF,TGTGCCAGCAGCTCTCCGGGACAGGGTTATTCACCCCTCCACTTT
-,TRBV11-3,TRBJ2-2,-,CASERSVAGNTGELFF,TGTGCCTCGGAGCGTTCGGTGGCCGGGAACACCGGGGAGCTGTTTTTT
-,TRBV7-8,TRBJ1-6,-,CASSLGEGYNSPLHF,TGTGCCAGCAGCTTAGGCGAGGGCTATAATTCACCCCTCCACTTT
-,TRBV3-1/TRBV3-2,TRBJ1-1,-,CASSQYNRGNTEAFF,TGTGCCAGCAGCCAATATAATAGGGGGAACACTGAAGCTTTCTTT
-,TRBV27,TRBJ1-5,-,CASSSTQGYQPQHF,TGTGCCAGCAGTTCTACTCAGGGGTATCAGCCCCAGCATTTT
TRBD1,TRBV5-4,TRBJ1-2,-,CASSLVRGVNYGYTF,TGTGCCAGCAGCTTGGTCAGGGGGGTAAACTATGGCTACACCTTC
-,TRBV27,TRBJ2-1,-,CASSFSGQTYNEQFF,TGTGCCAGCAGTTTCTCCGGACAGACCTACAATGAGCAGTTCTTC
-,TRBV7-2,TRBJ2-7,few,CASSLLGASYEQYF,TGTGCCAGCAGCTTACTGGGGGCTTCCTACGAGCAGTACTTC